The 2 T cell receptor beta chains below were found in one sample sequenced in a study of T-cell memory formation after mild COVID-19. TCRdb re-analysed the 5' RACE reads in MiXCR, keeping a single row per CDR3 protein. The sample carries tens of thousands of distinct CDR3 sequences, around 27% recorded once. Sequences were obtained from PBMCs or a T cell subset sorted from them (not recorded which). All receptors derive from a man between 18 and 29 years old who had mild COVID-19 (a few samples of this study predate the infection). Cell type and time point are not known.

This chain joins TRBV7-9 and TRBJ2-7; D possibly corresponds to TRBD2 (5 bases). The V gene lost 4 bases and the J gene lost 5 bases, with 9 bases spanning the gap. This CDR3 region has 12 residues. The germline V gene encodes CDR1 SEHNR and CDR2 FQNEAQ (reference sequence). Here the CDR3 reads CASSSLRDEQYV. CDR3 nucleotide sequence: TGTGCCAGCAGCTCCCTGAGGGACGAGCAGTACGTC.

The chain couples TRBV6-2 or TRBV6-3 to TRBJ2-1; perhaps TRBD2 as D (6 bases). The CDR3 runs to 14 residues. V lost 7 bases to trimming and J lost 6 bases, with 16 bases between them. The germline V gene encodes CDR1 MNHEY and CDR2 SVGEGT. The CDR3 here is CASTQQASANEQFF. The CDR3 nucleotides are TGTGCCAGCACCCAACAGGCTAGCGCCAATGAGCAGTTCTTC.